These T cell receptor beta chains were read from a single sample in a study of CD8+ T cells in alopecia areata. Measured with immunoSEQ multiplex PCR; TCRdb has only the in-frame clones, and not every one. This table holds some 180,000 clones, about 55% found once. Source: CD8+ T cells sorted from blood, taken at week 24, from a patient treated with tofacitinib. Receptors originate from a human donor with alopecia areata. CDR3s include the opening cysteine and the closing phenylalanine or tryptophan. The D gene is left open where the match is weak. Clone size is shown for a subset of rows, as once, few, many or a class of expanded clone.

CASSLSPGTGRNTEAFF,TGCGCCAGCAGCTTGAGTCCCGGGACAGGGAGGAACACTGAAGCTTTCTTT,TRBV5-1,TRBJ1-1,.,TRBD1
CSVAGRTGREQYF,TGCAGCGTCGCGGGGAGGACAGGCCGAGAGCAGTACTTC,TRBV29-1,TRBJ2-7,.,.
CASSPGPANTDTQYF,TGTGCCAGCAGCCCGGGACCCGCTAACACAGATACGCAGTATTTT,TRBV7-8,TRBJ2-3,.,.
CASHTSGATYNEQFF,TGCGCCAGCCATACTAGCGGGGCTACCTACAATGAGCAGTTCTTC,TRBV5-1,TRBJ2-1,.,TRBD2
CASYGGRYNEQFF,TGTGCCAGCTACGGGGGGCGCTACAATGAGCAGTTCTTC,TRBV27,TRBJ2-1,once,.
CSVESVGGVAWTQYF,TGCAGCGTTGAAAGTGTTGGCGGGGTGGCATGGACGCAGTATTTT,TRBV29-1,TRBJ2-3,.,.
CASSRGQGDYGYTF,TGTGCCAGCAGCCGAGGACAGGGGGACTATGGCTACACCTTC,TRBV7-9,TRBJ1-2,.,TRBD1
CASSYRDRSTDTQYF,TGTGCCAGCAGCTACAGGGACAGGAGCACAGATACGCAGTATTTT,TRBV7-2,TRBJ2-3,few,TRBD1
CASSNQGVGEKLFF,TGCGCCAGCAGTAACCAGGGGGTGGGAGAAAAACTGTTTTTT,TRBV4-3,TRBJ1-4,few,TRBD1
CASRRTRGDEQFF,TGTGCCAGCAGGAGAACCCGGGGCGATGAGCAGTTCTTC,TRBV11-3,TRBJ2-1,.,.
CAWSGPGGPANYGYTF,TGTGCCTGGAGTGGACCGGGGGGGCCAGCTAACTATGGCTACACCTTC,TRBV30,TRBJ1-2,.,.
CASSLVGEGELFF,TGTGCCAGCAGCTTGGTTGGGGAAGGGGAGCTGTTTTTT,TRBV5-4,TRBJ2-2,.,.
CASSLGQTVSYGYTF,TGTGCCAGCAGCTTAGGGCAGACCGTCTCATATGGCTACACCTTC,TRBV7-9,TRBJ1-2,few,.
CASSYSSDGGSEKLFF,TGTGCCAGCAGTTACTCTTCGGACGGAGGGAGTGAAAAACTGTTTTTT,TRBV6-5,TRBJ1-4,.,.
CASSVDDGELFF,TGTGCCAGCAGCGTAGATGACGGGGAGCTGTTTTTT,TRBV9,TRBJ2-2,.,.